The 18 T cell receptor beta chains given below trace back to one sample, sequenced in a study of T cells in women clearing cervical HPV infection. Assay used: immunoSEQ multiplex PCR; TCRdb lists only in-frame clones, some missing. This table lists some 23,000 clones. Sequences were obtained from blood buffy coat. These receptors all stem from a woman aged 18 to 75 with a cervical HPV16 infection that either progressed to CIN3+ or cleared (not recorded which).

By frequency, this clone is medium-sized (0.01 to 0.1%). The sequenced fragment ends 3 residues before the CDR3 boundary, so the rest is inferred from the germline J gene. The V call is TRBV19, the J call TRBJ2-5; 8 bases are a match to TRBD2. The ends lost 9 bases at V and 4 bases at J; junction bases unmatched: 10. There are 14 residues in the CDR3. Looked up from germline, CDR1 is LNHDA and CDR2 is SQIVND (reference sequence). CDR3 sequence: CASSFGGAGETQYF. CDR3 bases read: TGTGCCAGCTCCTTCGGGGGGGCGGGAGAGACC.

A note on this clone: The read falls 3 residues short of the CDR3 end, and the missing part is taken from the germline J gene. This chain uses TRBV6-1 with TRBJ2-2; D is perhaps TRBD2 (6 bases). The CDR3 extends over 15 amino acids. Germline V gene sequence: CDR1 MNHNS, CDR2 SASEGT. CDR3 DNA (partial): TGTGCCAGCAGTGAAGTTGATGGCGGGGCCAACGTG. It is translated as CASSEVDGGANV. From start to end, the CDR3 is CASSEVDGGANVLFF.

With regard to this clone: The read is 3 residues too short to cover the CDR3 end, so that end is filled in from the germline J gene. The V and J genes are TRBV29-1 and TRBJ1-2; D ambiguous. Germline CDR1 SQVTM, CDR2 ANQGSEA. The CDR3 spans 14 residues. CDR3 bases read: TGCAGCGTTGATGGTACCCCACCCACCTACGAC. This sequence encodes CSVDGTPPTYD. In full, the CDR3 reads CSVDGTPPTYDYTF.

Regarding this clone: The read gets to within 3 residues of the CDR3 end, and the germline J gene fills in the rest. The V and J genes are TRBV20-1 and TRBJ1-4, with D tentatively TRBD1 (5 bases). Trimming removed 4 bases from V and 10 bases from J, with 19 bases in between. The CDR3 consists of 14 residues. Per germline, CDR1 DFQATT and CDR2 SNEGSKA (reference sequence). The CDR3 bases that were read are TGCAGTGCTAAGGCGGGCAGGGTCGGGGGAAAA. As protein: CSAKAGRVGGK. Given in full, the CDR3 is CSAKAGRVGGKLFF.

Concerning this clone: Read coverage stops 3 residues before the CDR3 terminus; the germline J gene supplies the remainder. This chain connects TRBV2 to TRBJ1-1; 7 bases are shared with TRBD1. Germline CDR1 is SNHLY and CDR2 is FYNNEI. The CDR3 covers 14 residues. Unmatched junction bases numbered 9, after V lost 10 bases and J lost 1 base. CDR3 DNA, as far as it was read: TGTGCCATACTCCCCAGGACAGGGAACACTGAA. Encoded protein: CAILPRTGNTE. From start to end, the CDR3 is CAILPRTGNTEAFF.

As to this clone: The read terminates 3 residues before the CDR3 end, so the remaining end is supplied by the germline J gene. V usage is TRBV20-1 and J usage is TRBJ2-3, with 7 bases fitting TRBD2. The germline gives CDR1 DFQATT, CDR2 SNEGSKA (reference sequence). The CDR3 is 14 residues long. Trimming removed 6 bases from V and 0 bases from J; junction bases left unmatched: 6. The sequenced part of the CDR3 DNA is TGCAGTGCGGGGGGGGATGGGAGCACAGATACG. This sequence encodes CSAGGDGSTDT. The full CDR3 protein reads CSAGGDGSTDTQYF.

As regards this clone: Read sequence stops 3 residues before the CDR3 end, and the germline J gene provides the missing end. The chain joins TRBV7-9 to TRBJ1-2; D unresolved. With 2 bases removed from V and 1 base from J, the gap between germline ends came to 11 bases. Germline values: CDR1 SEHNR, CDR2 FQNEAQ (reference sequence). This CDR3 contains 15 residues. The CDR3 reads CASSLWPSLNYGYTF. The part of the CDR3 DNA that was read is TGTGCCAGCAGCTTATGGCCGTCTCTTAACTATGGC. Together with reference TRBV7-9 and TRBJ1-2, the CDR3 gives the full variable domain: DTGVSQNPRHKITKRGQNVTFRCDPISEHNRLYWYRQTLGQGPEFLTYFQNEAQLEKSRLLSDRFSAERPKGSFSTLEIQRTEQGDSAMYLCASSLWPSLNYGYTFGSGTRLTVV.

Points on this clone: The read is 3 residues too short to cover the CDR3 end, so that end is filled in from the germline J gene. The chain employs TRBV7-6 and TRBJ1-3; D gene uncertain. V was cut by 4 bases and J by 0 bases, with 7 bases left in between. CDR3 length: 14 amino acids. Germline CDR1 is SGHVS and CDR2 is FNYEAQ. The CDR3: CASSSLPSGNTIYF. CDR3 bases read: TGTGCCAGCAGCTCCCTTCCCTCTGGAAACACC.

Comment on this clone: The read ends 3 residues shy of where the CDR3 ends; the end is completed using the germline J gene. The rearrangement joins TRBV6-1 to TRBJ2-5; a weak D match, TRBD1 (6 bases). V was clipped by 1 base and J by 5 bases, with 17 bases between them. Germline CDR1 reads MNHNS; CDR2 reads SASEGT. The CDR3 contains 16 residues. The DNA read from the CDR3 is TGTGCCAGCAGTGAAGTGGACAGCTATCCTTTGGAGACC. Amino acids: CASSEVDSYPLET. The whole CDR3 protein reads CASSEVDSYPLETQYF.

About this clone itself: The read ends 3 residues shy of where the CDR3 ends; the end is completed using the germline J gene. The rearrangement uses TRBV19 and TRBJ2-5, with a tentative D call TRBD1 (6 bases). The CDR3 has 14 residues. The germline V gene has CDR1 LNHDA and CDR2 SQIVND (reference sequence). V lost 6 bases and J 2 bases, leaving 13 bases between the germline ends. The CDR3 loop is CASRPHREQETQYF. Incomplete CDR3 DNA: TGTGCCAGTAGACCTCACAGGGAACAAGAGACC.

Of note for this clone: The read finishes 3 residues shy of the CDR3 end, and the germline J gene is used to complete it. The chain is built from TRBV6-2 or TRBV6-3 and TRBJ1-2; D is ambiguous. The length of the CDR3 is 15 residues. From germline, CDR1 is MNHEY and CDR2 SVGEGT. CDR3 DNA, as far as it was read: TGTGCCAGCAGCCAGAGCGGGATCTCCTACAATGAC. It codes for CASSQSGISYND. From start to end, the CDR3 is CASSQSGISYNDYTF.

The sequenced CDR3 bases are TGTGCCAGCAGTCCGTGGGGCCACCAAGAGACC. This encodes CASSPWGHQET. The full CDR3 protein reads CASSPWGHQETQYF. The V gene is TRBV7-3, the J gene TRBJ2-5, with D possibly matching TRBD1 (5 bases). The read stops 3 residues short of the end of the CDR3; the missing end is completed from the germline J gene. The CDR3 extends over 14 amino acids. Germline V CDR1 and CDR2: SGHTA, FQGTGA. Between the trimmed V and J ends, which lost 6 bases and 0 bases, there was a span of 11 bases.

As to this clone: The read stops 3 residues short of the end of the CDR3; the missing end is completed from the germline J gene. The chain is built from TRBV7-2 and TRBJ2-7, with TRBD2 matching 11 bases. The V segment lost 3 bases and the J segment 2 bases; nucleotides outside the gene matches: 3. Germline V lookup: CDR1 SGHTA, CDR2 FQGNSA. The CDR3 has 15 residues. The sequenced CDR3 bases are TGTGCCAGCAGCTTGCTAGCGGGAGGAGCCTACGAG. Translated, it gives CASSLLAGGAYE. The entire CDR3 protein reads CASSLLAGGAYEQYF.

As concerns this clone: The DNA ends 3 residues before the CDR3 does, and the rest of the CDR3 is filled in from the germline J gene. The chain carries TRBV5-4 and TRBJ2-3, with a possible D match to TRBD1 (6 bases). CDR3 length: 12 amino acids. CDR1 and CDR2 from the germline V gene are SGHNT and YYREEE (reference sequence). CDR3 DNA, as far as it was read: TGTGCCAGCAGCCTACCCGGGACAACG. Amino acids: CASSLPGTT. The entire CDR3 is CASSLPGTTQYF.

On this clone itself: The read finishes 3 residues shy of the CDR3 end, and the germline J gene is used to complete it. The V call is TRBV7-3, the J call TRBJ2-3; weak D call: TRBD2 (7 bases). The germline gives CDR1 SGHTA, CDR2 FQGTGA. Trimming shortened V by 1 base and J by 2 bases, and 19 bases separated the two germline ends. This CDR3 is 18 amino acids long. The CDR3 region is CASSLRPPGAGVTDTQYF. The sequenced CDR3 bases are TGTGCCAGCAGCTTAAGGCCCCCGGGGGCGGGGGTCACAGATACG.

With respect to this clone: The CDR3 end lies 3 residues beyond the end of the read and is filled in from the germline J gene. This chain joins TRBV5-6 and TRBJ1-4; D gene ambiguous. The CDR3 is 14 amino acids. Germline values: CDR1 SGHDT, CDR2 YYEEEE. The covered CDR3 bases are TGTGCCAGCAGCTTTGGAGTCCCACTAGGACCA. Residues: CASSFGVPLGP. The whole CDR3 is CASSFGVPLGPLFF. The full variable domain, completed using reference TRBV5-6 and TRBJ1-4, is DAGVTQSPTHLIKTRGQQVTLRCSPKSGHDTVSWYQQALGQGPQFIFQYYEEEERQRGNFPDRFSGHQFPNYSSELNVNALLLGDSALYLCASSFGVPLGPLFFGSGTQLSVL.

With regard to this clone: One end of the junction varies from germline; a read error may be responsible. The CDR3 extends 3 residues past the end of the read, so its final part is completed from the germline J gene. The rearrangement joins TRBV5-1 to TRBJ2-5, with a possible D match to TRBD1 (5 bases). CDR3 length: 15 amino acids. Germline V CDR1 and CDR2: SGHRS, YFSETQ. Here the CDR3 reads CASSFSSGLKDTQYF. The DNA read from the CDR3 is TGCGCCAGCAGCTTTAGTTCAGGGTTGAAAGATACC.

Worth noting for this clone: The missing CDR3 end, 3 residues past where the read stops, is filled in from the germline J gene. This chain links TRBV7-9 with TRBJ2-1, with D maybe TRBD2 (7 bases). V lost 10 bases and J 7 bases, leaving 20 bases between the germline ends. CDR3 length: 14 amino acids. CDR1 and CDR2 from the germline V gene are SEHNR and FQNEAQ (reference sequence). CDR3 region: CATEQGGAWNEQFF. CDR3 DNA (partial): TGTGCCACCGAACAGGGAGGGGCTTGGAATGAG.